Listed below are T cell receptor beta chains from one sample, sequenced in a study of patients and donors after allogeneic stem cell transplantation. TCRdb called the RT-PCR reads again in MiXCR, with one record for every CDR3 protein. Among over 200,000 distinct CDR3 sequences listed, roughly two fifths were seen once. Material for sequencing was blood, either unsorted or a sorted T cell fraction (not recorded which). Receptors originate from a human donor who was either an allogeneic HSCT recipient or a stem cell or donor lymphocyte infusion donor (not recorded which). It is not recorded whose cells these are; they may come from a transplant donor. The CDR3 runs from the conserved cysteine through the conserved F or W. A D gene is named only where the DNA matches it firmly. Some rows mark clone size as missing; the rest say once, few, many or name a class of expanded clone.

>TRBJ1-2|TRBV11-2|NA|NA
TGTGCCAGCAGCTTAATGGGGGGCAGCTCTAACTATGGCTACACCTTC
CASSLMGGSSNYGYTF
>TRBJ1-4|TRBV5-5|NA|NA
TGTGCCAGCAGCCAGGAGCTCCCGACGGCAAAACTGTTTTTT
CASSQELPTAKLFF
>TRBJ2-3|TRBV10-3|NA|NA
TGTGCCATCATCAACGAGACTAGTTATTTAGATACGCAGTATTTT
CAIINETSYLDTQYF
>TRBJ1-5|TRBV6-1|NA|NA
TGTGCCAGCAGTGAAGTTTGGAATCAGCCCCAGCATTTT
CASSEVWNQPQHF
>TRBJ2-7|TRBV25-1|NA|NA
TGTGCCAGCAGTGAGTTCGGCCACTACGAGCAGTACTTC
CASSEFGHYEQYF
>TRBJ1-5|TRBV6-5|NA|NA
TGTGCCAGCAGTTACTCGTGGGGGGGGAATCAGCCCCAGCATTTT
CASSYSWGGNQPQHF
>TRBJ1-5|TRBV12-3/TRBV12-4|few|NA
TGTGCCAGCAGTTTAACCAGGGACAATCAGCCCCAGCATTTT
CASSLTRDNQPQHF
>TRBJ1-1|TRBV4-2|few|NA
TGTGCCAGCAGCCAAGAAAACCAACAGGTGAACACTGAAGCTTTCTTT
CASSQENQQVNTEAFF
>TRBJ2-3|TRBV25-1|NA|NA
TGTGCCAGCAAATCCGCGGAGTACCCCACAGATACGCAGTATTTT
CASKSAEYPTDTQYF
>TRBJ1-2|TRBV4-3|NA|TRBD1
TGCGCCAGCAGCCATACAGGGGACTATGGCTACACCTTC
CASSHTGDYGYTF
>TRBJ2-1|TRBV18|NA|NA
TGTGCCAGCTCACCACCGAACGGGTTCGATGAGCAGTTCTTC
CASSPPNGFDEQFF
>TRBJ1-6|TRBV12-3/TRBV12-4|NA|TRBD1
TGTGCCAGCAGTTCCCCCGAACAGGGGAATTCACCCCTCCACTTT
CASSSPEQGNSPLHF
>TRBJ1-1|TRBV5-1|NA|NA
TGCGCCAGCAGCTTGGGACCGATGTACACTGAAGCTTTCTTT
CASSLGPMYTEAFF
>TRBJ1-6|TRBV11-3|NA|NA
TGTGCCAGCAGCTGGGCCTCCGGGAGCTCCTATAATTCACCCCTCCACTTT
CASSWASGSSYNSPLHF
>TRBJ1-2|TRBV27|few|NA
TGTGCCAGCAGTCCCCAAGTTGGGGGGGACTATGGCTACACCTTC
CASSPQVGGDYGYTF
>TRBJ2-5|TRBV7-2|few|TRBD1
TGTGCCAGCACCCCAACCCGGGACAGGGACCCAATGGTAGAGACCCAGTACTTC
CASTPTRDRDPMVETQYF
>TRBJ2-1|TRBV4-2|NA|TRBD2
TGTGCCAGCAGCCGCTTTGCCAGCGGGGAAATGAACAATGAGCAGTTCTTC
CASSRFASGEMNNEQFF
>TRBJ1-1|TRBV7-9|few|NA
TGTGCCAGCAGCTTTACAGGGACGAACACTGAAGCTTTCTTT
CASSFTGTNTEAFF
>TRBJ1-4|TRBV12-3/TRBV12-4|NA|NA
TGTGCCAGCAGGCCACGCGGTGAAAAACTGTTTTTT
CASRPRGEKLFF
>TRBJ2-3|TRBV7-2|few|NA
TGTGCCAGCAGCTTCTTCCCTGCGCCCCCCACAGATACGCAGTATTTT
CASSFFPAPPTDTQYF
>TRBJ2-3|TRBV28|NA|NA
TGTGCCAGCAGTTCTCCAGGGATCGGCACAGATACGCAGTATTTT
CASSSPGIGTDTQYF
>TRBJ1-5|TRBV5-5|NA|NA
TGTGCCAGCAGCGCCCCAGGGGCCAATCAGCCCCAGCATTTT
CASSAPGANQPQHF
>TRBJ1-5|TRBV29-1|NA|NA
TGCAGCGCTGGGGAGCCCCAGCATTTT
CSAGEPQHF
>TRBJ1-4|TRBV4-1|NA|NA
TGCGCCAGCAGCCAAACGGGGACCAATGAAAAACTGTTTTTT
CASSQTGTNEKLFF
>TRBJ2-4|TRBV7-8|few|NA
TGTGCCAGCAGCTCCATCACCGGGACGATAGCCAAAAACATTCAGTACTTC
CASSSITGTIAKNIQYF
>TRBJ1-1|TRBV25-1|NA|TRBD1
TGTGCCAGCAGTGAGCAGGGGGCAACCACTGAAGCTTTCTTT
CASSEQGATTEAFF
>TRBJ2-3|TRBV7-2|NA|NA
TGTGCCAGCAGCCTCTTAGGGACCTCAACAGATACGCAGTACTTT
CASSLLGTSTDTQYF
>TRBJ1-5|TRBV6-2/TRBV6-3|NA|NA
TGTGCCAGCGCCCCCGCAGGGAAGAGCAATCAGCCCCAGCATTTT
CASAPAGKSNQPQHF
>TRBJ2-3|TRBV24-1|NA|NA
TGTGCCACCAGTGATTCGGCCCCGGTGTGGACAGATACGCAGTATTTT
CATSDSAPVWTDTQYF
>TRBJ2-7|TRBV5-1|NA|NA
TGCGCCAGCAGCCTGTCAAGTAGCTCCTACGAGCAGTACTTC
CASSLSSSSYEQYF
>TRBJ2-3|TRBV5-1|once|TRBD1
TGCGCCAGCAGCTTGGTACTGGACAGGGGAGATACGCAGTATTTT
CASSLVLDRGDTQYF
>TRBJ2-7|TRBV24-1|NA|NA
TGTGCCACCAGTGATTTCCCGGCTACCTACGAGCAGTACTTC
CATSDFPATYEQYF
>TRBJ2-1|TRBV29-1|few|TRBD2
TGCAGCGTTGGGTCCGGGACTAGCGGGCGACAGCAGTTCTTC
CSVGSGTSGRQQFF
>TRBJ1-2|TRBV30|NA|NA
TGTGCCTGGAGTGGAACATGGGGGTTTTATGGCTACACCTTC
CAWSGTWGFYGYTF
>TRBJ2-4|TRBV7-2|NA|NA
TGCGCCAGCAGCTTACCAGGGATGGGGAACATTCAGTACTTC
CASSLPGMGNIQYF
>TRBJ2-2|TRBV12-3/TRBV12-4|NA|NA
TGTGCCAGCAGTTTAGCGGTTTCGAACACCGGGGAGCTGTTTTTT
CASSLAVSNTGELFF
>TRBJ1-1|TRBV10-3|NA|TRBD1
TGTGCCATCAGTGAGGGACAGGGGAGCACTGAAGCTTTCTTT
CAISEGQGSTEAFF
>TRBJ2-7|TRBV27|NA|NA
TGTGCCAGCAGTTTAAGAGGGATTCGCTACGAGCAGTACTTC
CASSLRGIRYEQYF
>TRBJ2-1|TRBV7-3|NA|NA
TGTGCCAGCAGCTTAACGTTGGGCGGAAATGAGCAGTTCTTC
CASSLTLGGNEQFF
>TRBJ1-1|TRBV7-9|NA|NA
TGTGCCTACCGAGAAGGGGTGACTGAAGCTTTCTTT
CAYREGVTEAFF
>TRBJ1-1|TRBV6-6|few|NA
TGTGCCAGCAGCTCTCCTCCAGGGACCGACACTGAAGCTTTCTTT
CASSSPPGTDTEAFF
>TRBJ2-3|TRBV29-1|few|NA
TGCAGCGTTGAAATAGCGCGACTCACCTATACGCAGTATTTT
CSVEIARLTYTQYF
>TRBJ1-1|TRBV20-1|many|TRBD1
TGCAGTGCTTTGCCGGGGACAGCGAACACTGAAGCTTTCTTT
CSALPGTANTEAFF
>TRBJ1-1|TRBV7-2|NA|NA
TGTGCCAGCAGCTTACCTTTGGGGTGGGCGGGGGGCACTGAAGCTTTCTTT
CASSLPLGWAGGTEAFF
>TRBJ2-1|TRBV2|once|NA
TGTGCCAGCAGTGATTCACCAGGGGCCTCCTACAATGAGCAGTTCTTC
CASSDSPGASYNEQFF
>TRBJ2-2|TRBV10-3|NA|TRBD2
TGTGCCATCAGTGCCAGGGAGGGGACCGGGGAGCTGTTTTTT
CAISAREGTGELFF
>TRBJ1-2|TRBV7-9|few|NA
TGTGCCAGCAGCTTAAAGGCGGGGGAAAACTATGGCTACACCTTC
CASSLKAGENYGYTF
>TRBJ1-2|TRBV7-2|NA|NA
TGTGCCAGCAGACGGAGGCTAGCTAACTATGGCTACACCTTC
CASRRRLANYGYTF